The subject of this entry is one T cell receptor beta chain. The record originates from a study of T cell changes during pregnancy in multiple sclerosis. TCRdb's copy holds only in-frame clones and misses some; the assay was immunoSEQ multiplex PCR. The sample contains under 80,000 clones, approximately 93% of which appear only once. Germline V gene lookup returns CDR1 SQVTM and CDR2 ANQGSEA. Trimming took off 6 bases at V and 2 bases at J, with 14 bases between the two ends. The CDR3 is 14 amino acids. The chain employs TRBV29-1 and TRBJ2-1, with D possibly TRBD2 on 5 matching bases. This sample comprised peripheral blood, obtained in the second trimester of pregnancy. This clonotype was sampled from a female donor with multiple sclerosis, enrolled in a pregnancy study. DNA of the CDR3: TGCAGCGTGGACTCGGTTAAGGCCTACAATGAGCAGTTCTTC. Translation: CSVDSVKAYNEQFF.